What follows are 2 T cell receptor beta chains derived from one specimen sequenced in a study of blood T cell repertoires in COVID-19. Assay used: immunoSEQ multiplex PCR; TCRdb lists only in-frame clones, some missing. Of about 160,000 clones detected, 65% to 85% appear once; the ten largest clones hold 5.6%. The source material was PBMCs or T cells enriched from blood (not recorded which). The receptor source for this set is a woman aged 40 to 50 with acute COVID-19.

The chain has TRBV7-8 and TRBJ2-5; TRBD1 matches 7 bases. Trimming removed 1 base from V and 6 bases from J; junction bases left unmatched: 11. This CDR3 spans 16 amino acids. Germline V gives CDR1 SGHVS, CDR2 FQNEAQ. CDR3 region: CASSLGAGTDGKTQYF. CDR3 coding DNA: TGTGCCAGCAGCTTAGGGGCCGGGACAGACGGGAAGACCCAGTACTTC. Filled out from reference TRBV7-8 and TRBJ2-5, the complete variable domain reads GAGVSQSPRYKVAKRGQDVALRCDPISGHVSLFWYQQALGQGPEFLTYFQNEAQLDKSGLPSDRFFAERPEGSVSTLKIQRTQQEDSAVYLCASSLGAGTDGKTQYFGPGTRLLVL.

The chain is built from TRBV24-1 and TRBJ2-2; 7 nucleotides agree with TRBD1. V shed 4 bases and J 7 bases; nucleotides not matched to a gene: 14. CDR3 length: 17 amino acids. Looked up from germline, CDR1 is KGHDR and CDR2 is SFDVKD. The CDR3 protein is CATSDHDRAHGRGELFF. The CDR3 DNA is TGTGCCACCAGTGACCACGACAGGGCCCATGGCCGCGGGGAGCTGTTTTTT.